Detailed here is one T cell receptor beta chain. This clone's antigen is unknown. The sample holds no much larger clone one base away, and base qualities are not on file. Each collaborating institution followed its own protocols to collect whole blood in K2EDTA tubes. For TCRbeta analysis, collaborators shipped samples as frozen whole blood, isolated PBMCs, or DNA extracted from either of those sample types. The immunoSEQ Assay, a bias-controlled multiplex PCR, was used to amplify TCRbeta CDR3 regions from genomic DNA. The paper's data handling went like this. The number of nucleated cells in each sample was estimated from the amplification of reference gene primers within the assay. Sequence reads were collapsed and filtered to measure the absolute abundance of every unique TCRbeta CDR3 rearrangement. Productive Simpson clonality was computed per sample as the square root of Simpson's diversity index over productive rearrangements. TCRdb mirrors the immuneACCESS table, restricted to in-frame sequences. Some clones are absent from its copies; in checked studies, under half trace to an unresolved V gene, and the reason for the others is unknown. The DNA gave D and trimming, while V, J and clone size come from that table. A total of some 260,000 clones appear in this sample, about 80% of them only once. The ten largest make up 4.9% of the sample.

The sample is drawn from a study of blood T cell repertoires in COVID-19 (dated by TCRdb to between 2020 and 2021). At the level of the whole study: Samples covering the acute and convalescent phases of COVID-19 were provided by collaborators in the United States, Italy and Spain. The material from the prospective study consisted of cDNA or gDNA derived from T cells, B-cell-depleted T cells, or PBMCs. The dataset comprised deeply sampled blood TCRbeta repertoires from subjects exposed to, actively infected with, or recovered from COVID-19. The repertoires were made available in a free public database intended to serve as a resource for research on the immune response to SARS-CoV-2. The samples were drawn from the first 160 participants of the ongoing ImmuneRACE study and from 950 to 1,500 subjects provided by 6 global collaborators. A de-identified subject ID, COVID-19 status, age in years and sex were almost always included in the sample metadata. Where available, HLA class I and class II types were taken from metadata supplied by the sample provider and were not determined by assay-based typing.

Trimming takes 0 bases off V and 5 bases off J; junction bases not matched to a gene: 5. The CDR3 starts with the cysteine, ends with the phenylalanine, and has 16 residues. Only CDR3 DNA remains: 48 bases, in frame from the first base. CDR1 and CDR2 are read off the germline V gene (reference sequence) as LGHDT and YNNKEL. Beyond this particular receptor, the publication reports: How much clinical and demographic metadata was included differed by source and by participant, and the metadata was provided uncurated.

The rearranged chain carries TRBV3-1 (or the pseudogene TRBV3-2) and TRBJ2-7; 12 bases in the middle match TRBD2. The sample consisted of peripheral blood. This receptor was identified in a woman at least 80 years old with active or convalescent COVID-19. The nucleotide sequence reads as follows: TGTGCCAGCAGCCAAGAGCCAAGACTAGCGGGAGACGAGCAGTACTTC. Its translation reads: CASSQEPRLAGDEQYF.